Below, 20 T cell receptor beta chains from the same sample are listed, as sequenced in a study of T cell repertoires in cytomegalovirus infection. Their specific antigens are unknown. TCRdb re-called the reads through MiXCR, storing one row per CDR3 protein. The profile covers 900,000 to 950,000 distinct CDR3 sequences, with about 33% appearing a single time and around an eighth taken by the ten largest. The starting material was cultured CD8+ T cells from PBMCs, obtained from culture after CMV antigen stimulation. These receptors all stem from a human donor in good health (CMV status not recorded). Some clones in this sample may be carry-over from other donors' samples.

This clonotype was counted many times. This chain joins TRBV9 and TRBJ2-1, with 14 positions matching TRBD2. This CDR3 region has 20 residues. Looked up from germline, CDR1 is SGDLS and CDR2 is YYNGEE. V trimming: 4 bases; J trimming: 2 bases; junction bases outside the gene matches: 14. The CDR3 nucleotides are TGTGCCAGCAGCCTACATACTAGGACTAGCGGGGGGTCCCCCTACAATGAGCAGTTCTTC. It codes for CASSLHTRTSGGSPYNEQFF. The whole variable domain, remainder taken from reference TRBV9 and TRBJ2-1, is DSGVTQTPKHLITATGQRVTLRCSPRSGDLSVYWYQQSLDQGLQFLIQYYNGEERAKGNILERFSAQQFPDLHSELNLSSLELGDSALYFCASSLHTRTSGGSPYNEQFFGPGTRLTVL.

The rearrangement links TRBV6-1 to TRBJ1-5; no firm D call. CDR1 MNHNS and CDR2 SASEGT come from the germline V gene. V lost 6 bases and J lost 0, with 21 bases in between. This CDR3 has 18 residues. The CDR3 nucleotides are TGTGCCAGCAGCCACCGGACCCCTCGCTCTAATAGCAATCAGCCCCAGCATTTT. Its translation is CASSHRTPRSNSNQPQHF.

The chain joins TRBV6-1 to TRBJ1-5, with a possible D match to TRBD1 (5 bases). This CDR3 spans 15 amino acids. Trimming removed 0 bases from V and 9 bases from J, with 15 bases in between. Germline V gene data show CDR1 as MNHNS and CDR2 as SASEGT. CDR3 sequence: CASSEAREARGPQHF. DNA of the CDR3: TGTGCCAGCAGTGAAGCTAGGGAGGCAAGGGGGCCCCAGCATTTT.

The chain uses TRBV27 and TRBJ1-5; D remains unclear. The CDR3 is made up of 14 amino acids. Germline V gives CDR1 MNHEY, CDR2 SMNVEV (reference sequence). V was cut by 2 bases and J by 6 bases, with 11 bases left in between. The CDR3, as DNA: TGTGCCAGCAGTTTAATGGCAGAAATTCAGCCCCAGCATTTT. It codes for CASSLMAEIQPQHF.

In this sample, this clonotype turned up many times. This chain connects TRBV7-9 to TRBJ2-7, with D unresolved. Per the germline V gene, CDR1 is SEHNR and CDR2 is FQNEAQ (reference sequence). V was cut by 0 bases and J by 3 bases, with 6 bases left in between. CDR3 length: 13 residues. CDR3 protein: CASSLAPRYEQYF. CDR3 DNA sequence: TGTGCCAGCAGCTTAGCCCCCCGCTACGAGCAGTACTTC.

The rearrangement joins TRBV6-2 or TRBV6-3 to TRBJ2-1; 8 nucleotides agree with TRBD1. CDR1 and CDR2 from the germline V gene are MNHEY and SVGEGT. The CDR3 consists of 17 residues. Trimming cost V 2 bases and J 3 bases; bases outside gene matches: 9. This chain's CDR3 is CASSYPRTGWIYNEQFF. Here the CDR3 DNA reads TGTGCCAGCAGTTACCCGAGGACAGGGTGGATCTACAATGAGCAGTTCTTC.

The rearrangement links TRBV5-8 to TRBJ2-4; 7 bases map to TRBD2. The CDR3 loop spans 16 amino acids. CDR1 and CDR2 (germline): SGHTS, YDEGEE. V gave up 4 bases and J gave up 0 bases; unmatched junction bases: 7. This chain's CDR3 is CASSNTAGLAKNIQYF. CDR3 bases: TGTGCCAGCAGCAATACAGCGGGACTAGCCAAAAACATTCAGTACTTC.

The chain has TRBV7-8 and TRBJ1-4; no clear D gene. The CDR3 is 18 amino acids. Between the trimmed V and J ends, which lost 1 base and 3 bases, there was a span of 18 bases. Germline CDR1 reads SGHVS; CDR2 reads FQNEAQ. CDR3 in amino acids: CASSLVPAGPLANEKLFF. The CDR3 DNA is TGTGCCAGCAGCTTAGTTCCTGCAGGACCCTTAGCTAATGAAAAACTGTTTTTT.

This clonotype was seen a few times. The genes are TRBV27 and TRBJ1-2; maybe TRBD1 (6 bases). The CDR3 contains 14 residues. V lost 5 bases to trimming and J lost 5 bases, with 15 bases between them. In germline, CDR1 is MNHEY, CDR2 SMNVEV (reference sequence). CDR3 amino acids: CASSPTGMGYGYTF. In DNA, the CDR3 is TGTGCCAGCAGTCCGACAGGAATGGGGTATGGCTACACCTTC.

The V and J genes are TRBV27 and TRBJ1-1, with TRBD1 as a possible D gene (5 bases). The CDR3 is 14 residues long. Trimming left V 5 bases short and J 0 bases short, with 10 bases between. The germline CDR1 and CDR2 sequences are MNHEY and SMNVEV (reference sequence). CDR3: CASSVTDMNTEAFF. CDR3 nucleotides: TGTGCCAGCAGTGTGACAGACATGAACACTGAAGCTTTCTTT.

The genes are TRBV6-8 and TRBJ2-7; the match to TRBD1 covers 8 bases. V shed 2 bases and J 5 bases; nucleotides not matched to a gene: 2. CDR1 and CDR2 from the germline V gene are MNHGY and SAAAGT. This CDR3 comprises 13 residues. The DNA for the CDR3 is TGTGCCAGCAGTTACCAGGGGGCCCACGAGCAGTACTTC. Protein: CASSYQGAHEQYF.

Many counts were recorded for this clonotype. This chain uses TRBV6-2 or TRBV6-3 with TRBJ2-2, with TRBD2 matching over 8 bases. This CDR3 contains 13 residues. The germline gives CDR1 MNHEY, CDR2 SVGEGT. J was trimmed by 8 bases and V by 2 bases; bases with no gene match: 1. CDR3 in DNA: TGTGCCAGCAGTTACGCGGGAGGAGGGGAGCTGTTTTTT. Translated: CASSYAGGGELFF.

This clonotype has more than one count but fewer than ten. The rearrangement uses TRBV28 and TRBJ2-4; D might be TRBD1 (6 bases). CDR3 length equals 15 residues. V was trimmed by 4 bases and J by 3 bases, leaving 13 bases between them. CDR1 and CDR2 from the germline V gene are MDHEN and SYDVKM. CDR3 region: CASSYGGLDKNIQYF. Written as DNA, the CDR3 is TGTGCCAGCAGTTATGGGGGCTTGGACAAAAACATTCAGTACTTC.

The rearrangement uses TRBV12-3 or TRBV12-4 and TRBJ2-1; TRBD1 matches at 10 bases. The CDR3 extends over 15 amino acids. V shed 6 bases, J shed 6 bases, and the junction held 8 bases outside the gene matches. CDR3 in DNA: TGTGCCAGCAGCCCTAGGGGGACAGGGGTCAATGAGCAGTTCTTC. This encodes CASSPRGTGVNEQFF.

As regards this clonotype: Just one base apart from a much larger clone, this may be a read error. The CDR3 DNA reads TGTGCCAGCACCGATCTAGCGGGGAGGTGGCAAGAGACCCAGTACTTC. It encodes CASTDLAGRWQETQYF. The V call is TRBV7-2, the J call TRBJ2-5; 9 bases align to TRBD2. V lost 7 bases and J lost 2; bases outside the gene matches: 11. CDR1 and CDR2 (germline): SGHTA, FQGNSA. The CDR3 is 16 residues long.

This chain uses TRBV19 with TRBJ2-1; TRBD1 is a possible D gene (5 bases). This CDR3 has 14 amino acids. CDR1 LNHDA and CDR2 SQIVND come from the germline V gene (reference sequence). Trimming left V 4 bases short and J 3 bases short, with 10 bases between. CDR3 sequence reads: CASSNRLNYNEQFF. CDR3 bases: TGTGCCAGTAGTAACAGGTTAAACTACAATGAGCAGTTCTTC.

J is TRBJ2-3 and V is TRBV6-6, with a tentative D call TRBD1 (6 bases). This CDR3 spans 17 amino acids. Trimming stripped 6 bases from V and 3 bases from J, with 22 bases between. Germline V gene data show CDR1 as MNHNY and CDR2 as SVGAGI (reference sequence). The CDR3 DNA follows: TGTGCCAGCAGCTCCGATTTCTACAGGGATGGGACAGATACGCAGTATTTT. Translated: CASSSDFYRDGTDTQYF.

This clonotype came up a few times. V usage is TRBV4-1 and J usage is TRBJ2-2, with D perhaps matching TRBD1 (6 bases). Germline lookup yields CDR1 MGHRA and CDR2 YSYEKL. V was trimmed by 1 base and J by 9 bases, leaving 9 bases between them. The CDR3 runs 13 residues. The CDR3 nucleotides are TGCGCCAGCAGCCAAGTGCAGGGGAGGGAGCTGTTTTTT. It codes for CASSQVQGRELFF.

This clonotype has more than one count but fewer than ten. The chain recombines TRBV19 with TRBJ2-2, with D perhaps given as TRBD1 or TRBD2 (6 bases each). Germline V gives CDR1 LNHDA, CDR2 SQIVND (reference sequence). The CDR3 sequence is 13 residues long. V was pared by 3 bases and J by 6 bases, with 8 bases between. The CDR3 DNA is TGTGCCAGTAGTATGGGGGGCCCCGGGGAGCTGTTTTTT. Its protein is CASSMGGPGELFF.

There are a few counts of this clonotype. The chain is built from TRBV5-1 and TRBJ2-3, with TRBD2 matching over 10 bases. This CDR3 comprises 16 residues. The junction had 7 bases not matched to a gene; V was cut back by 4 bases and J by 2 bases. From germline, CDR1 is SGHRS and CDR2 YFSETQ. The CDR3 here is CASSPGSGGSTDTQYF. The CDR3 DNA sequence: TGCGCCAGCAGCCCCGGTAGCGGGGGGTCCACAGATACGCAGTATTTT.